This T cell receptor (beta chain) emerged from a study of T cell responses to AZD1222 COVID-19 vaccine. The table came from immunoSEQ multiplex PCR; TCRdb's copy has only in-frame clones and leaves some out. Of approximately 79,000 clones in the sample, about 88% are singletons; the top ten hold around 9.9%. Germline assignment: CDR1 MNHEY and CDR2 SVGAGI. The ends were cut back, 6 bases at V and 6 bases at J, with 15 bases in the middle. The CDR3 extends over 13 amino acids. The input for sequencing was peripheral blood, taken on day 0 of AZD1222 vaccination. The receptor was derived from an adult in good health. V and J are TRBV6-5 and TRBJ2-7; the D is unclear. The CDR3: CASRSNTPPEQYV. The CDR3 coding sequence is TGTGCCAGCAGGAGCAACACCCCTCCCGAGCAGTACGTC.